The 18 T cell receptor beta chains reported below all come from one sample, sequenced in a study of T cell repertoires in cytomegalovirus infection. These receptors have no identified antigens. TCRdb itself ran the reads through MiXCR, one entry per CDR3 protein. This sample has 650,000 to 850,000 distinct CDR3 sequences, with around 29% found just once. The sequencing here drew on cultured CD8+ T cells from PBMCs, taken from culture after CMV antigen stimulation. The receptors come from a human donor in good health (CMV status not recorded). Some clones in this sample may be carry-over from other donors' samples.

The V and J genes are TRBV12-3 or TRBV12-4 and TRBJ1-1, with a possible D match to TRBD1 (6 bases). The CDR3 contains 11 residues. V was pared by 4 bases and J by 11 bases, with 11 bases between. CDR3 DNA sequence: TGTGCCAGCAGTTACACAGGGAAGGCTTTCTTT. It encodes CASSYTGKAFF.

This clonotype occurred once. The chain recombines TRBV27 with TRBJ2-5; 9 bases align to TRBD1. Trimming at V came to 2 bases and at J to 7 bases, leaving 5 bases not matched to a gene. The CDR3 length is 14 residues. Germline V gives CDR1 MNHEY, CDR2 SMNVEV (reference sequence). CDR3 in amino acids: CASSLGTGRWTQYF. The CDR3 bases are TGTGCCAGCAGTTTAGGGACAGGGCGATGGACCCAGTACTTC.

This clonotype was recorded only once. CDR3 in DNA: TGTGCCAGCAGTAGTGAATGGTGGGCCCCCATGAACACTGAAGCTTTCTTT. Translating gives CASSSEWWAPMNTEAFF. V and J are TRBV6-2 or TRBV6-3 and TRBJ1-1; no reliable D call. Trimming shortened V by 5 bases and J by 0 bases, and 19 bases separated the two germline ends. The CDR3 totals 17 residues. Germline V gene sequence: CDR1 MNHEY, CDR2 SVGEGT.

This chain links TRBV5-5 with TRBJ2-1, with D perhaps being TRBD1 or TRBD2 (6 bases each). Per the germline V gene, CDR1 is SGHKS and CDR2 is YYEKEE (reference sequence). This CDR3 contains 15 residues. Trimming pared 3 bases from V and 3 bases from J, leaving 13 bases between. The CDR3 protein is CASSWEDRVYNEQFF. In nucleotides, the CDR3 is TGTGCCAGCAGCTGGGAGGACAGAGTCTACAATGAGCAGTTCTTC.

This clonotype was recorded many times. The V and J genes are TRBV7-9 and TRBJ1-4, with D possibly TRBD1 on 5 matching bases. V was cut by 6 bases and J by 3 bases, with 14 bases left in between. Germline loops: CDR1 SEHNR, CDR2 FQNEAQ (reference sequence). CDR3 length equals 15 residues. For the CDR3, the DNA is TGTGCCAGCAGGGACGCCGGGGCGCCTAATGAAAAACTGTTTTTT. Amino acids: CASRDAGAPNEKLFF.

This clonotype occurred a few times. This chain uses TRBV11-2 with TRBJ2-5; 7 bases match TRBD2. V was pared by 1 base and J by 0 bases, with 5 bases of the junction left unmatched. This CDR3 has 16 amino acids. The germline V gene encodes CDR1 SGHAT and CDR2 FQNNGV. The CDR3 DNA follows: TGTGCCAGCAGCTTAGGAGTGCGGGGGTACCAAGAGACCCAGTACTTC. Translating gives CASSLGVRGYQETQYF.

This chain connects TRBV7-6 to TRBJ2-1; 10 nucleotides agree with TRBD1. The CDR3 consists of 15 residues. Germline CDR1 is SGHVS and CDR2 is FNYEAQ. V lost 4 bases to trimming and J lost 8 bases; unmatched junction nucleotides: 8. For the CDR3, the DNA is TGTGCCAGCAGCTGGGGACAGGGGCTGATTCATGAGCAGTTCTTC. Residues: CASSWGQGLIHEQFF.

The chain uses TRBV14 and TRBJ2-1, with 8 positions matching TRBD2. V shed 5 bases, J shed 8 bases, and the junction held 2 bases outside the gene matches. The CDR3 totals 12 residues. The V gene's germline CDR1 is SGHDN and CDR2 FVKESK. The CDR3 DNA reads TGTGCCAGCAGCGAAGCGGGGGATGAGCAGTTCTTC. Protein product: CASSEAGDEQFF.

The chain is built from TRBV27 and TRBJ2-1; D gene unclear. There are 13 residues in the CDR3. Germline CDR1 and CDR2: MNHEY and SMNVEV (reference sequence). Trimming left V 4 bases short and J 4 bases short, with 8 bases between. DNA for the CDR3: TGTGCCAGCAGTTCGGAACTATACAATGAGCAGTTCTTC. It is translated as CASSSELYNEQFF.

This clonotype has a count of ten or more. The CDR3 DNA reads TGTGCCAGCAGCTTAGGGGACAGGGGTAATGAGCAGTTCTTC. This codes for CASSLGDRGNEQFF. The chain couples TRBV7-2 to TRBJ2-1; 10 nucleotides match TRBD1. This CDR3 is 14 amino acids long. Germline V gives CDR1 SGHTA, CDR2 FQGNSA. The J segment lost 7 bases and the V segment lost 1 base, leaving 1 base of the junction unmatched.

The chain carries TRBV7-9 and TRBJ2-3; D gene uncertain. Germline V lookup: CDR1 SEHNR, CDR2 FQNEAQ (reference sequence). Trimming removed 3 bases from V and 6 bases from J, with 16 bases in between. This CDR3 region has 15 residues. The CDR3 nucleotides read TGTGCCAGCAGCTTTATCTTCCCAGAGCCGGATACGCAGTATTTT. Protein product: CASSFIFPEPDTQYF.

The V gene is TRBV3-1, the J gene TRBJ1-1, with TRBD1 identical over 8 bases. This CDR3 comprises 15 residues. V dropped 4 bases and J dropped 1; count of bases not matched to a gene: 5. Germline V gene lookup returns CDR1 LGHDT and CDR2 YNNKEL (reference sequence). This CDR3 reads CASSLPGTGNTEAFF. CDR3 nucleotide sequence: TGTGCCAGCAGCCTCCCCGGGACAGGGAACACTGAAGCTTTCTTT.

This rearrangement joins TRBV20-1 to TRBJ2-2; 7 bases are a match to TRBD1. Germline CDR1 and CDR2: DFQATT and SNEGSKA (reference sequence). This CDR3 spans 13 amino acids. J was trimmed by 6 bases and V by 6 bases; bases with no gene match: 7. The CDR3 DNA reads as TGCAGTGCCACGGACAGGCTGTCCGGGGAGCTGTTTTTT. It is translated as CSATDRLSGELFF.

This clonotype was counted between two and nine times. This sequence joins TRBV12-3 or TRBV12-4 and TRBJ2-7; D remains unclear. This CDR3 spans 13 amino acids. V lost 6 bases and J 4 bases, leaving 13 bases between the germline ends. The CDR3 DNA is TGTGCCAGCAGCGCGATGGGGTGGTACGAGCAGTACGTC. This codes for CASSAMGWYEQYV.

The chain carries TRBV7-2 and TRBJ2-7; D is tentatively TRBD1 or TRBD2 (5 bases each). There are 16 residues in the CDR3. Germline V gene sequence: CDR1 SGHTA, CDR2 FQGNSA. The germline V and J ends were trimmed by 1 base and 3 bases, with 16 bases remaining between them. This chain's CDR3 is CASSLVLGDHLYEQYF. The CDR3 DNA is TGTGCCAGCAGCTTAGTGCTTGGGGACCACCTCTACGAGCAGTACTTC.

In its sample, this clonotype was seen a few times. The chain links TRBV2 to TRBJ2-1, with TRBD2 as a possible D gene (6 bases). V shed 4 bases and J shed 9 bases, with 19 bases lying between them. Per germline, CDR1 SNHLY and CDR2 FYNNEI. The CDR3 is 15 amino acids. DNA for the CDR3: TGTGCCAGCAGTGGAAGACCGGGGGTCGGGGCTGAGCAGTTCTTC. The encoded protein is CASSGRPGVGAEQFF. The whole variable domain, remainder taken from reference TRBV2 and TRBJ2-1, is EPEVTQTPSHQVTQMGQEVILRCVPISNHLYFYWYRQILGQKVEFLVSFYNNEISEKSEIFDDQFSVERPDGSNFTLKIRSTKLEDSAMYFCASSGRPGVGAEQFFGPGTRLTVL.

J is TRBJ2-1 and V is TRBV14; D gene ambiguous. Trimming stripped 4 bases from V and 5 bases from J, with 18 bases between. The CDR3 has 16 residues. In germline, CDR1 is SGHDN, CDR2 FVKESK. The chain's CDR3 is CASSRRFGKRDNEQFF. The CDR3 nucleotides are TGTGCCAGCAGCCGACGTTTTGGGAAAAGGGACAATGAGCAGTTCTTC.

The chain recombines TRBV7-8 with TRBJ1-2; possibly TRBD1 for D (5 bases). V was trimmed by 7 bases and J by 6 bases, leaving 12 bases between them. The germline V gene has CDR1 SGHVS and CDR2 FQNEAQ. The CDR3 is 12 residues long. CDR3 nucleotides: TGTGCCAGCACCTCAGGAGGGGATGGCTACACCTTC. It encodes CASTSGGDGYTF. The variable domain in full, completed from reference TRBV7-8 and TRBJ1-2, reads GAGVSQSPRYKVAKRGQDVALRCDPISGHVSLFWYQQALGQGPEFLTYFQNEAQLDKSGLPSDRFFAERPEGSVSTLKIQRTQQEDSAVYLCASTSGGDGYTFGSGTRLTVV.